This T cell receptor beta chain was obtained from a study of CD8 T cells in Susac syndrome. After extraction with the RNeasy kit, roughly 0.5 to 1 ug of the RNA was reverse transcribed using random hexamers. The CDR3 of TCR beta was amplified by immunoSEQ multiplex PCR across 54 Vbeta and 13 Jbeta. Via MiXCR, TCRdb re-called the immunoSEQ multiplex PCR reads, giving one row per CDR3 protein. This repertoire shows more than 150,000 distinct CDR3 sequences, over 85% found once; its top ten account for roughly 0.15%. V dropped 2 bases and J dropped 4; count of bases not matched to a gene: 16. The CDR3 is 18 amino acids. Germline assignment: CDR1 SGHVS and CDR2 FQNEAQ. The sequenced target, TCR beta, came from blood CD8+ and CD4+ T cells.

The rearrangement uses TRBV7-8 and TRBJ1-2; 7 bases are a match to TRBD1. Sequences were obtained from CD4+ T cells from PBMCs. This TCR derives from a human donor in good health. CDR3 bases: TGTGCCAGCAGCTTAACGGGACAGACGAAGCGCTTGGGCTATGGCTACACCTTC. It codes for CASSLTGQTKRLGYGYTF.